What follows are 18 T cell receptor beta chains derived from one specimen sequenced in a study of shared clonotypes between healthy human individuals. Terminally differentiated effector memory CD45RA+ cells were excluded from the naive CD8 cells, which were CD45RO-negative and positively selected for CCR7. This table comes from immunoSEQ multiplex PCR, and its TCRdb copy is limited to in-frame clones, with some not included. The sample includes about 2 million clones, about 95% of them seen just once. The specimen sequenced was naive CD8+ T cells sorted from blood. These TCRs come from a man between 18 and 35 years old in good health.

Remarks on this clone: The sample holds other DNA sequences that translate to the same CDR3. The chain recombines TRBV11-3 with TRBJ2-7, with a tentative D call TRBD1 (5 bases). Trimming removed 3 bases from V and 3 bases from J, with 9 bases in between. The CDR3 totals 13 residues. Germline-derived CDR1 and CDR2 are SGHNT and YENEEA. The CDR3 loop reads CASSFGQGYEQYF. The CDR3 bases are TGTGCCAGCAGCTTCGGTCAGGGCTACGAGCAGTACTTC.

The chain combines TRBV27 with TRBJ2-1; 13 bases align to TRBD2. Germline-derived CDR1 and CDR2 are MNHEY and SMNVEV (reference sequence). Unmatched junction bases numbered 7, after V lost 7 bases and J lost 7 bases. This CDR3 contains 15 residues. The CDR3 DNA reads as TGTGCCAGCAAATGGACTAGCGGGAGCGGAAATGAGCAGTTCTTC. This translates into CASKWTSGSGNEQFF.

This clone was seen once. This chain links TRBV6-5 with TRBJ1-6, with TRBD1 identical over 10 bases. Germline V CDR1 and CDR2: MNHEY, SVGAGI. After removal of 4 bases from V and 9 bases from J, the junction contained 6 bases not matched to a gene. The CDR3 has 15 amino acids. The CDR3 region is CASSSTGGAASPLHF. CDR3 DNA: TGTGCCAGCAGTTCGACAGGGGGCGCGGCTTCACCCCTCCACTTT.

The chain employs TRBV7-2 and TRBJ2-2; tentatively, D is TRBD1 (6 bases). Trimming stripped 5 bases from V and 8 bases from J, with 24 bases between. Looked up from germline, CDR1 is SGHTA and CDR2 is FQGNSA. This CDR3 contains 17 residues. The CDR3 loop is CASSDEQGSFVDGELFF. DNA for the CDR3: TGTGCCAGCAGCGACGAACAGGGTAGTTTTGTGGATGGGGAGCTGTTTTTT.

The CDR3 spells CSVSEGQGSYNEQFF. Written as DNA, the CDR3 is TGCAGCGTTTCGGAAGGACAGGGCTCCTACAATGAGCAGTTCTTC. This chain connects TRBV29-1 to TRBJ2-1; 8 bases line up with TRBD1. The V segment lost 5 bases and the J segment 0 bases; nucleotides outside the gene matches: 6. This CDR3 contains 15 residues. Germline V lookup: CDR1 SQVTM, CDR2 ANQGSEA.

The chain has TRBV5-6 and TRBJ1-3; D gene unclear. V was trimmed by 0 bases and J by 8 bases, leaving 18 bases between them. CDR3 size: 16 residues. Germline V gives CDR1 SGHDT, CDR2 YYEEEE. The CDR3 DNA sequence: TGTGCCAGCAGCTTGGATAGTGCCTTCACCCGGCACACCATATATTTT. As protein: CASSLDSAFTRHTIYF.

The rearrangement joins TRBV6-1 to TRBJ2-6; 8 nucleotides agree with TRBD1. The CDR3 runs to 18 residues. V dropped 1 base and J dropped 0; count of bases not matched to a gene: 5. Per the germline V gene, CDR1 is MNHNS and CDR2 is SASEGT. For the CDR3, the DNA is TGTGCCAGCAGTGAAGAGGACAGGGTCTACTCTGGGGCCAACGTCCTGACTTTC. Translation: CASSEEDRVYSGANVLTF.

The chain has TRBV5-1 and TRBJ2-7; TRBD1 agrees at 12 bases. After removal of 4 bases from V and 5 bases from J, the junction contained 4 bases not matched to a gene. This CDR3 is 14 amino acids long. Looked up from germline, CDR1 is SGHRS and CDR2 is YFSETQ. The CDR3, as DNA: TGCGCCAGCAGCGGGGGACAGGGGGCCCACGAGCAGTACTTC. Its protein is CASSGGQGAHEQYF.

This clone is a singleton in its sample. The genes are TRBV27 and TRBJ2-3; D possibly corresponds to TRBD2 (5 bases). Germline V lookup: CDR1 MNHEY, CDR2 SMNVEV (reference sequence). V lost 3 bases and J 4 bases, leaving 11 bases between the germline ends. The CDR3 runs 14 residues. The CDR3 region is CASSFGLLPDTQYF. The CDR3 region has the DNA TGTGCCAGCAGTTTTGGACTGCTTCCAGATACGCAGTATTTT.

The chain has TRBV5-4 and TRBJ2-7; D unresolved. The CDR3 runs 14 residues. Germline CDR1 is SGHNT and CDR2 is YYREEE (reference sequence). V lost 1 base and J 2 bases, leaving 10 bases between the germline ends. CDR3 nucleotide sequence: TGTGCCAGCAGCTTGCTCGGACCTGCCTACGAGCAGTACTTC. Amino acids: CASSLLGPAYEQYF. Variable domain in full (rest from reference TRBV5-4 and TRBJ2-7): ETGVTQSPTHLIKTRGQQVTLRCSSQSGHNTVSWYQQALGQGPQFIFQYYREEENGRGNFPPRFSGLQFPNYSSELNVNALELDDSALYLCASSLLGPAYEQYFGPGTRLTVT.

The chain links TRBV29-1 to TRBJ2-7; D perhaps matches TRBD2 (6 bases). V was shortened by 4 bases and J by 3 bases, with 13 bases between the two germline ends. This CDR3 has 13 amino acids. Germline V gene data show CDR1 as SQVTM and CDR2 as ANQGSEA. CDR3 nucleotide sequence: TGCAGCGTTGCGGATAGCGGTTTCTACGAGCAGTACTTC. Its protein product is CSVADSGFYEQYF.

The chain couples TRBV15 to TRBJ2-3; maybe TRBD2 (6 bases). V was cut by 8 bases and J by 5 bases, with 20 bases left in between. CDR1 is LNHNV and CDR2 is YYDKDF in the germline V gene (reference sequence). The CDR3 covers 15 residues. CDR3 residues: CATSLRRGFVDTQYF. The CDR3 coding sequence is TGTGCCACCTCCCTCAGGCGGGGTTTTGTAGATACGCAGTATTTT.

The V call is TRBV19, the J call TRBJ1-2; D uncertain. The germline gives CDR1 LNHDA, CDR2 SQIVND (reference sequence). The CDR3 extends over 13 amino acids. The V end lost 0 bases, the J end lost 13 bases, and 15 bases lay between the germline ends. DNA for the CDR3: TGTGCCAGTAGTATAGACCCCGGGGATCGGCCCACCTTC. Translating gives CASSIDPGDRPTF.

The CDR3 sequence: CASSSRQGSYNEQFF. As DNA, the CDR3 is TGCGCCAGCAGCTCCCGACAGGGCTCCTACAATGAGCAGTTCTTC. The J gene is TRBJ2-1, the V gene TRBV5-1; TRBD1 aligns across 7 bases. Trimming cost V 3 bases and J 0 bases; bases outside gene matches: 3. The CDR3 has 15 residues. The germline gives CDR1 SGHRS, CDR2 YFSETQ.

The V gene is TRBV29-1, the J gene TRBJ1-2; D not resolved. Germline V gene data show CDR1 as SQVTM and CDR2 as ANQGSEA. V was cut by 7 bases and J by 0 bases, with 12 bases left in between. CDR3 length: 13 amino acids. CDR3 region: CSADGEPNYGYTF. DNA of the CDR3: TGCAGCGCGGACGGTGAACCTAACTATGGCTACACCTTC.

The DNA for the CDR3 is TGTGCCTGGCGGACTAGCGCATACAATGAGCAGTTCTTC. It codes for CAWRTSAYNEQFF. The V gene is TRBV30, the J gene TRBJ2-1; 9 bases line up with TRBD2. The CDR3 has 13 residues. Germline assignment: CDR1 GTSNPN and CDR2 SVGIG (reference sequence). With V trimmed by 5 bases and J by 4 bases, 3 bases remained unmatched.

DNA for the CDR3: TGCGCCAGCAGCCAAGGGTGGGGCCCCACCAGCAATCAGCCCCAGCATTTT. It specifies CASSQGWGPTSNQPQHF. V and J are TRBV4-1 and TRBJ1-5; D might be TRBD1 (5 bases). The CDR3 contains 17 residues. Per the germline V gene, CDR1 is MGHRA and CDR2 is YSYEKL. V lost 1 base and J lost 1, with 14 bases in between.

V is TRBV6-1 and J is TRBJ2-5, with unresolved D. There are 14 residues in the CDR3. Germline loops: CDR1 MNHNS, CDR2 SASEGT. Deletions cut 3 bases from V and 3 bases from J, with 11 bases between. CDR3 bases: TGTGCCAGCAGTGATAGCCTACGAGAAGAGACCCAGTACTTC. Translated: CASSDSLREETQYF.